This TCR beta chain appears in the sequencing data of a study of shared clonotypes between healthy human individuals (dated by TCRdb to 2018 to 2021). Context from the whole study: Two women and a few men aged 18 to 49 years were included in the cohort. To estimate repertoire size and how much clonotype sharing occurs between individuals, the study deeply sequenced the blood TCR repertoires of roughly 5 healthy adults. Different laboratories and diverse techniques were used to prepare libraries and sequence TCR repertoires, to increase sequencing depth and limit assay-specific biases. Leukapheresis yielded between about 0.85 and 10 billion PBMCs per donor. Per donor, three plates each were used for CD4 naive and CD4 memory, two for CD8 naive, and one for CD8 memory. General study outcomes and caveats: The small number of donors limited the genetic and exposure-history diversity represented. Roughly 5.2% of naive CD4, around 4% of naive CD8, about 2.4% of memory CD4, and approximately 0.4% of memory CD8 clonotypes were shared across a handful of donors. Naive subsets generally had larger estimated clonotype richness than memory subsets. Sampling was restricted to blood, and TCR repertoires in tissues likely differ from the TCR repertoires found in blood. Pairwise subsampling led to the expectation that sequencing depth would affect the degree of clonotype sharing among donors. Even with the large sequencing depth, rarefaction of the sorted-subset datasets indicated that sequencing was incomplete. Compared with non-shared clonotypes, clonotypes shared by all four sorted-subset donors had higher generation probabilities.

CDR1 and CDR2 are read off the germline V gene as MDHEN and SYDVKM. Taken from cysteine to phenylalanine, the CDR3 has 11 residues. Kept here is only the CDR3 DNA, which spans 33 bases and is read in frame from base 1. Ends trimmed: V by 3 bases, J by 13 bases; bases unmatched to a gene: 2. TCR CDR3 regions were amplified from genomic DNA by multiplex PCR using the deep immunoSEQ assay. For each cell subset, the extracted genomic DNA was distributed evenly across all wells of several immunoSEQ 96-well plates, and each plate served as one replicate. Each replicate PCR for sorted subsets received roughly 0.2 ug genomic DNA, equal to some 32,000 T cell genomes. The purified libraries were quantified using a Qubit 3.0 fluorometer, sized with a Bioanalyzer 2100, and then quantified again using the KAPA Library Quantification kit. Every immunoSEQ 96-well plate was sequenced on a dedicated single-read 150-cycle Illumina NextSeq 550 flow cell. The study's processing was this. Because only junctional sequences without quality scores were contained in the immunoSEQ output, filtering matching that applied to full-length reads could not be performed. Sequences were annotated with PyIR, a Python wrapper for IgBLAST v1.9, using IMGT germline references to assign V/J genes and CDR3. Reads were removed for weak V/J assignments (E-value above 1e-6), missing CDR3, stop codons, out-of-frame junctions, or ambiguous translated residues. V3J clonotypes were defined as sequences sharing the same inferred V gene, J gene, and CDR3 amino acid sequence. Percentage overlap between repertoires was computed as shared unique clonotypes divided by the size of the smaller repertoire. Three approaches were used to assess repertoire richness: RTK rarefaction, the Chao1 estimator, and Recon v2.1 estimates of unobserved clonotypes. Generation probabilities for all TCRbeta clonotypes obtained by the gDNA method from a few donors were computed using OLGA. TCRdb carries this immuneACCESS record with in-frame sequences only. Its versions omit some clonotypes, under half of them owing to an unresolved V gene in the studies checked, with the rest unexplained. From that table come the V and J calls and clone size; the DNA was used to work out D and trimming. This sample is represented by roughly 640,000 clones; around 97% of them were singletons. Of the sample, around 0.057% is held by the ten largest clones.

Worth noting for this clone: This receptor's antigen is unknown. One base away there is no much larger clone; base qualities are not given.

Donors were healthy HIV-negative adults with no recently reported acute infections or vaccinations. Every donor was a Caucasian adult residing in Nashville, Tennessee, USA. CD4+ T cells were enriched through magnetic negative selection, after which naive cells were positively selected on CD45RA and the remaining negative fraction served as the memory subset. Blood was collected by leukapheresis, and PBMCs were isolated by Ficoll-Histopaque density gradient centrifugation and then cryopreserved in liquid nitrogen vapor phase. Analytical flow cytometry was used to check the purity and quantity of each magnetically sorted T cell population. Each sorted fraction had its genomic DNA isolated and then quantified by UV absorbance on a Nanodrop 2000c.

Recombination joined TRBV28 with TRBJ2-1; TRBD2 lines up with 8 middle nucleotides. Sequenced: naive CD4+ T cells sorted from blood. The sample's cell subset or site label is to be understood as: CD45RA+ positively selected. This clonotype originated in a woman in her 30s in good health. The encoded CDR3 is CASSLGLVQFF. The DNA sequence is TGTGCCAGCAGTTTGGGACTAGTCCAGTTCTTC.